This T cell receptor beta chain came from a study of T cell responses to AZD1222 COVID-19 vaccine. The method was immunoSEQ multiplex PCR; TCRdb's version includes in-frame clones alone and lacks a portion of them. The table records 150,000 to 180,000 clones, 86% of them present only once. The receptor's source is an adult in good health. Sequencing was performed on peripheral blood, taken on day 0 of MenACWY control vaccination.

The chain's CDR3 is CASSEVGLHLSNQPQHF. Here the CDR3 DNA reads TGTGCCAGCAGTGAAGTGGGACTCCACCTTAGCAATCAGCCCCAGCATTTT. J is TRBJ1-5 and V is TRBV6-1; D is perhaps TRBD1 (5 bases). Germline CDR1 MNHNS, CDR2 SASEGT. Trimming removed 1 base from V and 0 bases from J, with 13 bases in between. The CDR3 covers 17 residues.